This TCR beta chain stems from a study of blood T cell repertoires in COVID-19. TCRdb keeps only in-frame clones here, not all; method: immunoSEQ multiplex PCR. Of just over 50,000 clones in the sample, roughly 84% were seen once. The CDR3 totals 12 residues. Germline CDR1 and CDR2: SGHTA and FQGNSA. V dropped 5 bases and J dropped 6 bases, with 8 bases sitting between them. This receptor was identified in a man aged 80 or over with active COVID-19. The sample taken for sequencing was peripheral blood. The chain joins TRBV7-2 to TRBJ1-5, with a tentative D call TRBD1 (5 bases). Written as DNA, the CDR3 is TGTGCCAGCAGCGACGGGGGTCAGCCCCAGCATTTT. It yields the protein CASSDGGQPQHF.